One and the same sample provided the 9 T cell receptor beta chains below, sequenced in a study of control samples from healthy donors and cancer patients. Assay: immunoSEQ multiplex PCR; the TCRdb copy retains only in-frame clones and omits some. The profile shows 120,000 to 150,000 clones, approximately 94% of them singletons. The sample comprised blood. Every receptor here comes from a man in his forties in good health.

This clone has just one count. V usage is TRBV5-1 and J usage is TRBJ2-5, with a tentative D call TRBD1 (6 bases). The CDR3 spans 14 residues. Germline values: CDR1 SGHRS, CDR2 YFSETQ. Trimming took off 0 bases at V and 5 bases at J, with 11 bases between the two ends. The CDR3 DNA reads as TGCGCCAGCAGCTTGGACAGGGAAGAGGAGACCCAGTACTTC. Its translation is CASSLDREEETQYF.

This clone was detected only once. The chain is built from TRBV5-6 and TRBJ2-7; 11 nucleotides align to TRBD1. CDR3 length: 14 amino acids. Germline V gives CDR1 SGHDT, CDR2 YYEEEE. The V and J ends lost 2 bases and 6 bases, in that order; junction bases with no gene match: 4. The CDR3 sequence: CASSFPGTGGEQYF. CDR3 nucleotides: TGTGCCAGCAGCTTTCCCGGGACAGGGGGCGAGCAGTACTTC.

This clone was seen only a few times. V usage is TRBV14 and J usage is TRBJ1-1; no firm D call. Trimming pared 0 bases from V and 5 bases from J, leaving 13 bases between. CDR1 and CDR2 from the germline V gene are SGHDN and FVKESK. The CDR3 extends over 15 amino acids. The CDR3 bases are TGTGCCAGCAGCCAAGAAGTAGGGCCGATTACTGAAGCTTTCTTT. Translated, it gives CASSQEVGPITEAFF.

On this clone itself: The sample carries other DNA sequences with the same CDR3. The chain combines TRBV15 with TRBJ1-1; maybe TRBD1 (5 bases). CDR1 and CDR2 (germline): LNHNV, YYDKDF (reference sequence). Trimming shortened V by 0 bases and J by 8 bases, and 19 bases separated the two germline ends. This CDR3 is built from 16 residues. In nucleotides, the CDR3 is TGTGCCACCAGCAGAGATTGGGGTGGCAGGGCCACCGAAGCTTTCTTT. It is translated as CATSRDWGGRATEAFF.

The chain combines TRBV10-2 with TRBJ1-2; 8 nucleotides line up with TRBD1. The junction had 13 bases not matched to a gene; V was cut back by 4 bases and J by 3 bases. The CDR3 is made up of 17 amino acids. The germline V gene has CDR1 WSHSY and CDR2 SAAADI. CDR3 loop: CASSGPHPDRADYGYTF. The CDR3 DNA reads as TGCGCCAGCAGTGGCCCTCATCCGGACAGGGCGGACTATGGCTACACCTTC.

This chain connects TRBV12-3 or TRBV12-4 to TRBJ1-6, with D perhaps matching TRBD1 (6 bases). There are 12 residues in the CDR3. V lost 11 bases to trimming and J lost 8 bases, with 13 bases between them. The CDR3 loop reads CASHREDSPLHF. The CDR3 DNA follows: TGTGCCTCCCACAGGGAGGATTCACCCCTCCACTTT.

The chain links TRBV30 to TRBJ1-2; D is unresolved. Per germline, CDR1 GTSNPN and CDR2 SVGIG (reference sequence). The CDR3 covers 14 residues. The V end was cut by 1 base, the J end by 1 base, with 10 bases between. The CDR3 DNA follows: TGTGCCTGGAGTGAAAAGAGCCTTAACTATGGCTACACCTTC. Amino acids: CAWSEKSLNYGYTF.

The chain couples TRBV6-2 or TRBV6-3 to TRBJ2-4, with D possibly being TRBD1 (6 bases). In germline, CDR1 is MNHEY, CDR2 SVGEGT. The CDR3 has 17 residues. The ends were cut back, 5 bases at V and 0 bases at J, with 17 bases in the middle. The DNA of the CDR3 is TGTGCCAGCAGTATCGAACAGGGCCGCTTAGCCAAAAACATTCAGTACTTC. This encodes CASSIEQGRLAKNIQYF.

The chain carries TRBV18 and TRBJ2-5; D not resolved. CDR1 and CDR2 (germline): KGHSH, LQKENI. CDR3 size: 14 residues. Trimming removed 2 bases from V and 2 bases from J, with 9 bases in between. CDR3 bases: TGTGCCAGCTCACCAACGGCCTCGCAAGAGACCCAGTACTTC. This encodes CASSPTASQETQYF. Complete variable domain (other parts from reference TRBV18 and TRBJ2-5): NAGVMQNPRHLVRRRGQEARLRCSPMKGHSHVYWYRQLPEEGLKFMVYLQKENIIDESGMPKERFSAEFPKEGPSILRIQQVVRGDSAAYFCASSPTASQETQYFGPGTRLLVL.